Each of the 17 T cell receptor beta chains below was sequenced from the same sample in a study of blood T cell repertoires in COVID-19. Assay used: immunoSEQ multiplex PCR; TCRdb lists only in-frame clones, some missing. The data contain about 360,000 clones, 70% to 90% of them singletons. Sequencing used peripheral blood. These receptors were collected from a human donor in a cohort sampled during active COVID-19.

This clone was detected only once. The V gene is TRBV28, the J gene TRBJ2-7; D perhaps matches TRBD1 (5 bases). From germline, CDR1 is MDHEN and CDR2 SYDVKM. The CDR3 length is 13 residues. The germline V and J ends were trimmed by 7 bases and 5 bases, with 15 bases remaining between them. CDR3 nucleotide sequence: TGTGCCAGCAACCCCCCAGGACAAGACGAGCAGTACTTC. The encoded protein is CASNPPGQDEQYF.

This clone occurred once. This chain joins TRBV6-5 and TRBJ1-5; 9 nucleotides match TRBD1. Germline values: CDR1 MNHEY, CDR2 SVGAGI. Trimming cost V 4 bases and J 5 bases; bases outside gene matches: 6. CDR3 length: 15 amino acids. In DNA form, the CDR3 reads TGTGCCAGCAGTTTAGGACAGGGGCTAGATCAGCCCCAGCATTTT. Protein sequence: CASSLGQGLDQPQHF.

V is TRBV7-6 and J is TRBJ2-7; weak D call: TRBD2 (6 bases). Between the trimmed V and J ends, which lost 2 bases and 4 bases, there was a span of 12 bases. Germline loops: CDR1 SGHVS, CDR2 FNYEAQ. The CDR3 extends over 14 amino acids. As DNA, the CDR3 is TGTGCCAGCAGCTTACACGGGAGCGAATACGAGCAGTACTTC. Encoded protein: CASSLHGSEYEQYF. The full variable domain, rest sourced from reference TRBV7-6 and TRBJ2-7, is GAGVSQSPRYKVTKRGQDVALRCDPISGHVSLYWYRQALGQGPEFLTYFNYEAQQDKSGLPNDRFSAERPEGSISTLTIQRTEQRDSAMYRCASSLHGSEYEQYFGPGTRLTVT.

This clone came up many times. The chain combines TRBV30 with TRBJ2-7; maybe TRBD1 (5 bases). CDR3 size: 13 residues. The germline V and J ends were trimmed by 3 bases and 2 bases, with 11 bases remaining between them. CDR1 is GTSNPN and CDR2 is SVGIG in the germline V gene (reference sequence). CDR3 sequence reads: CAWSTQDPYEQYF. The CDR3 DNA sequence: TGTGCCTGGAGCACACAGGACCCCTACGAGCAGTACTTC.

The chain recombines TRBV28 with TRBJ2-5, with D uncertain. Trimming took 1 base from V and 2 from J, leaving 8 bases between them. The germline V gene encodes CDR1 MDHEN and CDR2 SYDVKM. CDR3 length equals 14 residues. In nucleotides, the CDR3 is TGTGCCAGCAGTTTATCTTACAGACAAGAGACCCAGTACTTC. Its protein product is CASSLSYRQETQYF.

The chain couples TRBV5-6 to TRBJ1-1; TRBD1 might be the D (6 bases). The CDR3 is 14 amino acids. The germline V gene encodes CDR1 SGHDT and CDR2 YYEEEE. Trimming took off 0 bases at V and 10 bases at J, with 16 bases between the two ends. The CDR3 sequence: CASSLGSRGGGAFF. CDR3 nucleotide sequence: TGTGCCAGCAGCTTGGGTAGCAGGGGCGGAGGAGCTTTCTTT.

There are a few counts of this clone. J is TRBJ1-2 and V is TRBV5-1; no firm D call. The CDR3 has 14 residues. V lost 0 bases to trimming and J lost 1 base, with 7 bases between them. Germline lookup yields CDR1 SGHRS and CDR2 YFSETQ. The CDR3 loop is CASSLGSINYGYTF. The CDR3, as DNA: TGCGCCAGCAGCTTGGGTAGCATTAACTATGGCTACACCTTC.

The V and J genes are TRBV6-1 and TRBJ1-2; D is uncertain. Trimming took off 2 bases at V and 8 bases at J, with 18 bases between the two ends. The CDR3 contains 15 residues. CDR1 and CDR2 (germline): MNHNS, SASEGT. The CDR3 DNA reads TGTGCCAGCAGTGAATTTGAGGATTCGGGAAGGGGCTACACCTTC. Protein sequence: CASSEFEDSGRGYTF.

The V and J genes are TRBV27 and TRBJ1-2; 7 nucleotides agree with TRBD1. Trimming at V came to 5 bases and at J to 0 bases, leaving 3 bases not matched to a gene. CDR1 is MNHEY and CDR2 is SMNVEV in the germline V gene (reference sequence). The CDR3 contains 14 residues. For the CDR3, the DNA is TGTGCCAGCAGTGACAGGGCAGCTAACTATGGCTACACCTTC. Protein product: CASSDRAANYGYTF.

V gene TRBV19 combines with J gene TRBJ1-2; D is ambiguous. Germline V gene lookup returns CDR1 LNHDA and CDR2 SQIVND (reference sequence). V lost 1 base and J lost 2, with 8 bases in between. The CDR3 is made up of 14 amino acids. The CDR3 sequence: CASSIARVNYGYTF. The CDR3 DNA reads TGTGCCAGTAGTATAGCTCGGGTCAACTATGGCTACACCTTC.

This clone was recorded a few times. The chain uses TRBV7-2 and TRBJ2-5; TRBD2 is a possible D gene (7 bases). The V end lost 5 bases, the J end lost 1 base, and 14 bases lay between the germline ends. The germline CDR1 and CDR2 sequences are SGHTA and FQGNSA. The CDR3 has 15 amino acids. The CDR3 DNA sequence: TGTGCCAGCAGCCCACAGGGCGGGGGCCAAGAGACCCAGTACTTC. Translating it yields CASSPQGGGQETQYF.

This clone showed up just once. This sequence joins TRBV28 and TRBJ2-2; 13 nucleotides align to TRBD2. This CDR3 is built from 14 residues. Germline V gene sequence: CDR1 MDHEN, CDR2 SYDVKM. The J segment lost 7 bases and the V segment lost 10 bases, leaving 6 bases of the junction unmatched. The DNA for the CDR3 is TGTGCCACCATGGGACTAGCGGGAAACGGGGAGCTGTTTTTT. This codes for CATMGLAGNGELFF.

The gene calls are TRBV10-3 and TRBJ2-3; 10 bases align to TRBD2. Trimming at V came to 8 bases and at J to 3 bases, leaving 5 bases not matched to a gene. In germline, CDR1 is ENHRY, CDR2 SYGVKD. There are 14 residues in the CDR3. The CDR3 region has the DNA TGTGCCATCGCAGCGGGAGGGGGTACAGATACGCAGTATTTT. Its translation: CAIAAGGGTDTQYF.

In its sample, this clone was seen once. The V and J genes are TRBV3-1 (or the pseudogene TRBV3-2) and TRBJ1-3, with 7 bases fitting TRBD1. CDR3 length: 18 residues. The germline V gene has CDR1 LGHDT and CDR2 YNNKEL (reference sequence). V was clipped by 3 bases and J by 0 bases; unmatched bases: 11. CDR3 protein: CASSQVPTGSLSGNTIYF. The CDR3 coding sequence is TGTGCCAGCAGCCAGGTACCGACAGGGTCCCTCTCTGGAAACACCATATATTTT.

This clone has just one count. The rearrangement links TRBV7-8 to TRBJ2-1; 7 bases fit TRBD2. The CDR3 totals 21 residues. After removal of 0 bases from V and 2 bases from J, the junction contained 19 bases not matched to a gene. Germline assignment: CDR1 SGHVS and CDR2 FQNEAQ. CDR3 amino acids: CASSLARGLGEIPQTYNEQFF. CDR3 bases: TGTGCCAGCAGCTTAGCCCGCGGACTAGGAGAGATCCCGCAAACCTACAATGAGCAGTTCTTC.

The rearrangement uses TRBV5-1 and TRBJ1-4, with 7 nucleotides matching TRBD1. The CDR3 is 14 residues long. CDR1 and CDR2 from the germline V gene are SGHRS and YFSETQ. V lost 0 bases to trimming and J lost 6 bases; unmatched junction nucleotides: 2. CDR3 in DNA: TGCGCCAGCAGCTTGGAAGGGGGCTATGAAAAACTGTTTTTT. Translating gives CASSLEGGYEKLFF.

This clone has only one observation. V is TRBV6-5 and J is TRBJ1-2; TRBD1 matches at 8 bases. CDR3 size: 14 residues. V gave up 7 bases and J gave up 4 bases; unmatched junction bases: 8. Germline V gives CDR1 MNHEY, CDR2 SVGAGI. CDR3 loop: CASTADREGYGYTF. CDR3 coding DNA: TGTGCCAGCACAGCGGACAGGGAGGGCTATGGCTACACCTTC.